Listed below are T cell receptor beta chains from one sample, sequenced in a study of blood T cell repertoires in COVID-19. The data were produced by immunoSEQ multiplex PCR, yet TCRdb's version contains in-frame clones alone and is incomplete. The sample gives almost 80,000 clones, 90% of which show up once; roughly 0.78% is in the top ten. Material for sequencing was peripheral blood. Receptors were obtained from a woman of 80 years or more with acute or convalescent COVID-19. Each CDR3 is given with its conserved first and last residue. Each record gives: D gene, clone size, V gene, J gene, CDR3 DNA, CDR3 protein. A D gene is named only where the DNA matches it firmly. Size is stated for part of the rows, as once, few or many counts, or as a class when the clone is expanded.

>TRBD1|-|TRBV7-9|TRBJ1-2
TGTGCCAGCAGCCGACCGGGACAGGGGACGTTCGGCTACACCTTC
CASSRPGQGTFGYTF
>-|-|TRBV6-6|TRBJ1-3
TGTGCCAGCAGCCCCACAGGGTTTGGAAACACCATATATTTT
CASSPTGFGNTIYF
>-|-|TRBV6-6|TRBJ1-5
TGTGCCAGTCGACGAGGAAATCAGCCCCAGCATTTT
CASRRGNQPQHF
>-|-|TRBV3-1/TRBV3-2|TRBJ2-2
TGTGCCAGCGGAGTGAGACTCACCGGGGAGCTGTTTTTT
CASGVRLTGELFF
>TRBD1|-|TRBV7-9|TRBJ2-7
TGTGCCAGCACAACCCCGCAGGGGGAAACCTACGAGCAGTACTTC
CASTTPQGETYEQYF
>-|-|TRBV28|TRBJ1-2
TGTGCCAGCAGTTCAGGGATCTATGGCTACACCTTC
CASSSGIYGYTF
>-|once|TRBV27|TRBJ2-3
TGTGCCAGCAGTAGAGGGACTTTCACAGATACGCAGTATTTT
CASSRGTFTDTQYF
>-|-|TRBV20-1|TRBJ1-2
TGCAGTGCACAGGGCGGCTATGGCTACACCTTC
CSAQGGYGYTF
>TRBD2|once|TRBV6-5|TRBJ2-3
TGTGCCAGCAGGAGGGAGGGAAGCACAGATACGCAGTATTTT
CASRREGSTDTQYF
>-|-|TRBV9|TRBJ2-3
TGTGCCAGCAGCGTTCCACGGGAGCTCGCAGATACGCAGTATTTT
CASSVPRELADTQYF
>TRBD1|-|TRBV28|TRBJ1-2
TGTGCCAGCAGCCTGGGGGGGACAGGGGGCTGGTATGGCTACACCTTC
CASSLGGTGGWYGYTF
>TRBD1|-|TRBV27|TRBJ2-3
TGTGCCAGCAGAGCTGCGGGACAGGCGAGCACAGATACGCAGTATTTT
CASRAAGQASTDTQYF
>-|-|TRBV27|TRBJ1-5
TGTGCCAACTTCCCCCAAGACGTGGGGGCCTCGTCCAAATACTATTTT
CANFPQDVGASSKYYF
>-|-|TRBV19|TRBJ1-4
TGTGCCAGTATCGATGGGCGCCATAATGAAAAACTGTTTTTT
CASIDGRHNEKLFF
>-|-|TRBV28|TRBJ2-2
TGTGCCAGCAGTCCGGCAGGGGTCCCTGCGAACACCGGGGAGCTGTTTTTT
CASSPAGVPANTGELFF
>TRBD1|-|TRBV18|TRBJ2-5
TGTGCCAGCTCACCACCTAGGGACAGACGTGGGGAGACCCAGTACTTC
CASSPPRDRRGETQYF
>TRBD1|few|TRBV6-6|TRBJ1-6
TGTGCCAGTTTCCCGACAGGGGGTAATTCACCCCTCCACTTT
CASFPTGGNSPLHF
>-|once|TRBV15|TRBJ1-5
TGTGCCACCAGCCCAGATAGCAATCAGCCCCAGCATTTT
CATSPDSNQPQHF
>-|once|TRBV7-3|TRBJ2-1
TGTGCCAGCAGCTTAGGGCCAGACATCGCTTACAATGAGCAGTTCTTC
CASSLGPDIAYNEQFF
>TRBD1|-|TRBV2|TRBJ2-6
TGTGCCAGCTCCCTACAGGGGGTCTCTCTCTCTGGGGCCAACGTCCTGACTTTC
CASSLQGVSLSGANVLTF
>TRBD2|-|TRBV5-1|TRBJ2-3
TGCGCCAGCAGCTTGGCCGGGACTAGCGGGGCGGTCCACACAGATACGCAGTATTTT
CASSLAGTSGAVHTDTQYF
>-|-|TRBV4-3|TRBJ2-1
TGCGCCAGCAGCCGATCTACCAACTACAATGAGCAGTTCTTC
CASSRSTNYNEQFF
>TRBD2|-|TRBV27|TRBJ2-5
TGTGCCAGCAGTAACTACCCGGGACTACAAGAGACCCAGTACTTC
CASSNYPGLQETQYF
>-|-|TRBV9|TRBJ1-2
TGTGCCAGCAGCGACTCCCATTGGGGCGGCTACACCTTC
CASSDSHWGGYTF
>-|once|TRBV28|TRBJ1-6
TGTGCCAGCAGACGAGATCGTAGAGCGGGGTCACCCCTCCACTTT
CASRRDRRAGSPLHF
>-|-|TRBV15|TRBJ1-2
TGTGCCACCAGCAGAGATTTTCCAGGGCAAGGCTACACCTTC
CATSRDFPGQGYTF
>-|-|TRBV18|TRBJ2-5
TGTGCCAGCTCACCGGGACTCAAAGAGACCCAGTACTTC
CASSPGLKETQYF
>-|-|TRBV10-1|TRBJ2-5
TGCGCCAGCAGTGCGTTGAGGCAGGGAGAGACCCAGTACTTC
CASSALRQGETQYF
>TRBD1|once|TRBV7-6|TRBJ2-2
TGTGCCAGCAGCCCCCGACAGGGGACGAACACCGGGGAGCTGTTTTTT
CASSPRQGTNTGELFF
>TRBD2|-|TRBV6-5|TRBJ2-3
TGTGCCAGCAGTTTCACAGCGGGGGGGGAATATACGCAGTATTTT
CASSFTAGGEYTQYF
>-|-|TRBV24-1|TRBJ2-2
TGTGCCACCAGTGATTTGAAGAGACAGGCGGCCACCGGGGAGCTGTTTTTT
CATSDLKRQAATGELFF
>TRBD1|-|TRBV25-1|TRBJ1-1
TGTGCCAGCAGTGATCCGACAGGGGTGAACACTGAAGCTTTCTTT
CASSDPTGVNTEAFF
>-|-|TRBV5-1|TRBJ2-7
TGCGCCAGCAGCTTGGTCGGCGAGCAGTACTTC
CASSLVGEQYF
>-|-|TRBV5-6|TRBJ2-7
TGTGCCAGCAGCCGCCTAGCAGGGGTGTACGAGCAGTACTTC
CASSRLAGVYEQYF
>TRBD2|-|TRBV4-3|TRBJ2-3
TGCGCCAGCAGCCAAGGTGGGACTAGCGGCAACACAGATACGCAGTATTTT
CASSQGGTSGNTDTQYF
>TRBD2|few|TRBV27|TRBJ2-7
TGTGCCAGCAGTTTAGCGGGGGACTCCTACGAGCAGTACTTC
CASSLAGDSYEQYF
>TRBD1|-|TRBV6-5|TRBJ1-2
TGTGCCAGCAGTTACACGGGACAGGGCGTCTATGGCTACACCTTC
CASSYTGQGVYGYTF
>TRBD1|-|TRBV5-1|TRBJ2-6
TGCGCCAGCAGCTCCGGACAGGACTCCTCTGGGGCCAACGTCCTGACTTTC
CASSSGQDSSGANVLTF
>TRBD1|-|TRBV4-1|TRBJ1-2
TGCGCCAGCAGCCACAACCTGGACAGGCTCTATGGCTACACCTTC
CASSHNLDRLYGYTF
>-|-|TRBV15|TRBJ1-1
TGTGCCACCAGCAGAGAATTCGGCACTGAAGCTTTCTTT
CATSREFGTEAFF
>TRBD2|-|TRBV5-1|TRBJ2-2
TGCGCCAGCAGCGACCGACTAGCGGGATTGGCCGGGGAGCTGTTTTTT
CASSDRLAGLAGELFF
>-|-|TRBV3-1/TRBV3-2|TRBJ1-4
TGTGCCAGCAGCCAAGGGACAGCCTTTAATGAAAAACTGTTTTTT
CASSQGTAFNEKLFF
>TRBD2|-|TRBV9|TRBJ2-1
TGTGCCAGCAGCGTTCCGGGACTAGCAGATGAGCAGTTCTTC
CASSVPGLADEQFF
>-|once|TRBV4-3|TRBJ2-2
TGCGCCAGCAGCCAAGACTCCCAAGGGCCGGGAACCGGGGAGCTGTTTTTT
CASSQDSQGPGTGELFF
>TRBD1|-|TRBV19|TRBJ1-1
TGTGCCAGTAGTATCCACAGGGGTACTGAAGCTTTCTTT
CASSIHRGTEAFF
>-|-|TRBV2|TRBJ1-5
TGTGCCAGCAGCGCCTTGGGGGGTAAGCAGCCCCAGCATTTT
CASSALGGKQPQHF
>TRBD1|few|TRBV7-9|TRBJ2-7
TGTGCCAGCAGTCGGGACAGTTCCTACGAGCAGTACTTC
CASSRDSSYEQYF
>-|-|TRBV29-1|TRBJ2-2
TGCAGCGTGGCAGGGTTCACCGGGGAGCTGTTTTTT
CSVAGFTGELFF
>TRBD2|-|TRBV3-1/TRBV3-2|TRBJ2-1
TGTGCCAGCAGCCATATCTCTAGCGGGAGATGGGTGCAGTTCTTC
CASSHISSGRWVQFF
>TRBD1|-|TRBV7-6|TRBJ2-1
TGTGCCAGCAGCTTAGTCCTTGGACAGGGGGCCATTGAGCAGTTCTTC
CASSLVLGQGAIEQFF
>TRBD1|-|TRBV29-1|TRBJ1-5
TGCAGCGCAGGGACAGATAGCAATCAGCCCCAGCATTTT
CSAGTDSNQPQHF
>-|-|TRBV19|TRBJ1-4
TGTGCCAGTAGTATAGGGGGCAGCCGTAATGAAAAACTGTTTTTT
CASSIGGSRNEKLFF
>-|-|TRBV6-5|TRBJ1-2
TGTGCCAGCAGTAGAGCGGCTAACTATGGCTACACCTTC
CASSRAANYGYTF
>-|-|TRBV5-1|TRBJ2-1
TGCGCCAGCAGCAGCGGGACACCCCTGGATGAGCAGTTCTTC
CASSSGTPLDEQFF
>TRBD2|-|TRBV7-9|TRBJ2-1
TGTGCCAGCAGGCGACTGACCGGGACTAGAAGCTACAATGAGCAGTTCTTC
CASRRLTGTRSYNEQFF
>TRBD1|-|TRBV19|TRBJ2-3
TGTGCCAGTAGTATGGGACAGTGGACAGATACGCAGTATTTT
CASSMGQWTDTQYF
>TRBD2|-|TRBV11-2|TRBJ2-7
TGTGCCAGCAGCTTAGGTTTAGCGGGGAGACCCTACGAGCAGTACTTC
CASSLGLAGRPYEQYF
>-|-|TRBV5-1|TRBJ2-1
TGCGCCAGCAGCTTGGCACAGAACAATGAGCAGTTCTTC
CASSLAQNNEQFF
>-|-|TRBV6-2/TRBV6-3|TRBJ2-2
TGTGCCAGCAGTTACTCGAATTATCGGGGTAGGACCGGGGAGCTGTTTTTT
CASSYSNYRGRTGELFF
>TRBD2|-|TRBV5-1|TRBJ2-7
TGCGCCAGCAGCTCTAGCGGGGGAAGCTACGAGCAGTACTTC
CASSSSGGSYEQYF